This T cell receptor beta chain was found in a study of vaccination effects on CD4 cells after COVID-19. On the study more broadly: Samples that were drawn after vaccination came a median of 72 days after the second dose.

Assay used: immunoSEQ multiplex PCR; TCRdb lists only in-frame clones, some missing. The data show approximately 26,000 clones, roughly two thirds seen once. Of note for this clone: Antigen: not known.

Germline CDR1 and CDR2: MNHEY and SVGAGI. The trim removed 7 bases at V and 4 bases at J, leaving 0 bases unmatched. CDR3 length: 11 amino acids. Prior to sequencing, the ViraFEST assay stimulated PBMC with viral peptide pools, which expanded the antigen-specific CD4+ T cells. Following a roughly 11-day culture, CD4+ T cells were purified. All participants had two doses of either the BNT162b2 or mRNA-1273 vaccine. In the vaccine recipients, nucleocapsid antibodies were negative and there was no prior SARS-CoV-2 infection. This receptor was taken from a human donor who received a COVID-19 vaccine. The V and J genes are TRBV6-5 and TRBJ1-2, with TRBD1 matching 7 bases. The input for sequencing was CD4+ T cells from PBMCs cultured with SARS-CoV-2 spike peptides, taken after COVID-19 vaccination. The CDR3 DNA follows: TGTGCCAGCACAGGGGGCTATGGCTACACCTTC. Translated: CASTGGYGYTF.